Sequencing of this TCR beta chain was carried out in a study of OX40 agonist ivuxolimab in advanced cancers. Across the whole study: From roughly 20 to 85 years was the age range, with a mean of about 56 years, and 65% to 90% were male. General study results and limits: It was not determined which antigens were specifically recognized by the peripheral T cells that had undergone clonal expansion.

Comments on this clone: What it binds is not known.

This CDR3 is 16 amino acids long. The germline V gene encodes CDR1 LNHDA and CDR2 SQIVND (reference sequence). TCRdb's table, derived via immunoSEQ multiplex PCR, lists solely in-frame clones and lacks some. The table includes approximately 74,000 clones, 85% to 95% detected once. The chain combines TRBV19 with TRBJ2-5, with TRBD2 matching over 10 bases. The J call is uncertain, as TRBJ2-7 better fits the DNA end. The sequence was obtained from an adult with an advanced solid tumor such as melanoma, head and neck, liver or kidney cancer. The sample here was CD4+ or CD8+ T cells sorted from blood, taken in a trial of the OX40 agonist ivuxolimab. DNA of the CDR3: TGTGCCAGTAGTTCCAGTAGCGGGGGGCTAATCAACGAGCAGTACTTC. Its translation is CASSSSSGGLINEQYF.